This is a list of T cell receptor beta chains from one sample in a study of blood T cells in healthy people across ages. MiXCR was run by TCRdb on the 5' RACE reads, yielding one entry per CDR3 protein. The sample yields approximately 1.5 million distinct CDR3 sequences, approximately 43% seen once. The sequencing sample was made of blood. Source of these receptors: a woman aged 18-35 years in good health. Each CDR3 is given with its conserved first and last residue. D genes are given only for firm matches. The size of a clone is reported for some rows only, either as once, few or many, or as a class for expanded clones.

D,size,V,J,CDR3,DNA
NA,NA,TRBV7-2,TRBJ2-7,CASSLQHRSSYEQYF,TGTGCCAGCAGCTTACAGCACAGGAGCTCCTACGAGCAGTACTTC
TRBD2,NA,TRBV6-5,TRBJ2-7,CASSLYSGSSYEQYF,TGTGCCAGCAGTCTTTATAGCGGGAGCTCCTACGAGCAGTACTTC
NA,NA,TRBV28,TRBJ1-2,CASSVADVGGYTF,TGTGCCAGCAGCGTCGCGGATGTGGGGGGCTACACCTTC
NA,NA,TRBV7-2,TRBJ1-1,CVSSQGNTEAFF,TGTGTCAGCAGCCAGGGGAACACTGAAGCTTTCTTT
NA,NA,TRBV2,TRBJ1-5,CAGSETGGSNQPQHF,TGTGCCGGCAGTGAAACAGGCGGTAGCAATCAGCCCCAGCATTTT
TRBD2,NA,TRBV6-5,TRBJ2-3,CASSYSGGLEGYTDTQYF,TGTGCCAGCAGTTACTCCGGGGGACTAGAAGGATACACAGATACGCAGTATTTT
NA,few,TRBV7-2,TRBJ1-1,CASSLALYAEAFF,TGTGCCAGCAGCTTAGCTCTCTACGCTGAAGCTTTCTTT
TRBD2,NA,TRBV20-1,TRBJ2-1,CSAGVSGSALNEQFF,TGCAGTGCTGGCGTTAGCGGGAGCGCTCTTAATGAGCAGTTCTTC
NA,NA,TRBV20-1,TRBJ1-2,CSARGGGGAAYGYTF,TGCAGTGCTAGAGGTGGGGGGGGCGCAGCCTATGGCTACACCTTC
TRBD1,NA,TRBV28,TRBJ2-1,CASTPGTGITRGHNEQFF,TGTGCCAGCACCCCGGGGACAGGTATCACGAGGGGACACAATGAGCAGTTCTTC
TRBD2,NA,TRBV7-8,TRBJ2-3,CASRGLAPDTQYF,TGTGCCAGCAGAGGACTAGCTCCAGATACGCAGTATTTT
NA,NA,TRBV27,TRBJ2-7,CASTLRGSYNEQYF,TGTGCCAGCACCCTCAGGGGTTCCTACAATGAGCAGTACTTC
NA,few,TRBV20-1,TRBJ1-2,CSARESLRGRGYTF,TGCAGTGCTAGAGAATCCCTGAGAGGCAGGGGCTACACCTTC
NA,NA,TRBV3-1,TRBJ2-1,CASSLLGQYSEQFF,TGTGCCAGCAGCCTGCTAGGACAGTACAGTGAGCAGTTCTTC
TRBD2,NA,TRBV7-9,TRBJ2-5,CANSRDLAEQETQYF,TGTGCCAACAGCCGAGATCTAGCGGAGCAAGAGACCCAGTACTTC
NA,NA,TRBV9,TRBJ1-3,CASSVGPLAGNTIYF,TGTGCCAGCAGCGTAGGACCGCTCGCTGGAAACACCATATATTTT
NA,NA,TRBV7-2,TRBJ1-5,CASSLVSRVGQPQHF,TGTGCCAGCAGCTTAGTCAGCAGGGTTGGGCAGCCCCAGCATTTT
NA,few,TRBV3-1,TRBJ2-1,CASSQEPRNSYNEQFF,TGTGCCAGCAGCCAAGAACCCAGGAACTCCTACAATGAGCAGTTCTTC
NA,NA,TRBV7-2,TRBJ2-7,CASSLSGDGRYEQYF,TGTGCCAGCAGCTTATCAGGGGACGGTCGCTACGAGCAGTACTTC
NA,few,TRBV24-1,TRBJ2-3,CASSGTKGPSTDTQYF,TGTGCCTCCAGTGGTACAAAGGGGCCTAGCACAGATACGCAGTATTTT
NA,few,TRBV7-9,TRBJ1-2,CASSATYGYTF,TGTGCCAGCAGCGCTACCTATGGCTACACCTTC
TRBD1,few,TRBV2,TRBJ2-1,CASSEEGTGTSYSSYNEQFF,TGTGCCAGCAGTGAAGAGGGGACAGGGACCTCCTATAGCTCCTACAATGAGCAGTTCTTC
NA,NA,TRBV20-1,TRBJ2-1,CSASVSGRAAISSYNEQFF,TGCAGTGCTAGTGTATCCGGCAGGGCGGCTATCAGCTCCTACAATGAGCAGTTCTTC